This TCR beta chain was found in a study of PD-1 blockade in classical Hodgkin lymphoma. Study-wide context: Intravenous infusions of nivolumab 3 mg/kg reached patients every 2 weeks.

Produced via immunoSEQ multiplex PCR; TCRdb's table is partial and in-frame only. This sample carries about 64,000 clones, around 90% of them seen once, and the ten largest clones take 10%. General study points: The CD4+ diversity rise by C4D1 was clearest in complete responders. Baseline diversity in complete responders resembled that of newly diagnosed patients. Repertoire differences lack defined causes, possibly disease activity or prior therapy.

Sample time point: cycle 4 day 1 (C4D1), after more than five weeks of nivolumab. Each of the patients experienced relapse following autologous stem cell transplantation, and their brentuximab vedotin exposure differed. For this clone: The target antigen is unknown.

Trimming cost V 0 bases and J 6 bases; bases outside gene matches: 4. Germline V gene lookup returns CDR1 SGHDT and CDR2 YYEEEE. CDR3 length equals 14 residues. This TCR was sampled from a human donor with classical Hodgkin lymphoma. This rearrangement joins TRBV5-6 to TRBJ2-7, with 9 bases identical to TRBD1. The sequencing here drew on peripheral blood mononuclear cells (PBMCs), taken before the fourth cycle of nivolumab. The CDR3 here is CASSLDRGLVEQYF. The CDR3 DNA sequence: TGTGCCAGCAGCTTGGACAGGGGGCTCGTCGAGCAGTACTTC.